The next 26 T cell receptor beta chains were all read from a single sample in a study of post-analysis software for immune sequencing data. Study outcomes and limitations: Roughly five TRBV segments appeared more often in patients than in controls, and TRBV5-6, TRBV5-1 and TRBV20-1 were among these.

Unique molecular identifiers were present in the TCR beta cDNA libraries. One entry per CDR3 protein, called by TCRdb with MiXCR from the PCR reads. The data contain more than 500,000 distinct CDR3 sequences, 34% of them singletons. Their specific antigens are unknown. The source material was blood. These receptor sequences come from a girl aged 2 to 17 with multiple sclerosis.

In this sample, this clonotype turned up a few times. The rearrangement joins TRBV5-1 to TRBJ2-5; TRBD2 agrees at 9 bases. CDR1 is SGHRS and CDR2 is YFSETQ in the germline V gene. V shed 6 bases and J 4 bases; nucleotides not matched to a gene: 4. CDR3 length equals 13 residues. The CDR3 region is CASTSGGRETQYF. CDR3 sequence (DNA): TGCGCCAGCACCAGCGGGGGGCGAGAGACCCAGTACTTC.

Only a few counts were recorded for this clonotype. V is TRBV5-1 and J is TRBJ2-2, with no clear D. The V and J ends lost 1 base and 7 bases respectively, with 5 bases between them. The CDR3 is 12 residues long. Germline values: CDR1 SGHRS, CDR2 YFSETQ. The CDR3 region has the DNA TGCGCCAGCAGCTTGTTGCGCGGGGAGCTGTTTTTT. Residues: CASSLLRGELFF.

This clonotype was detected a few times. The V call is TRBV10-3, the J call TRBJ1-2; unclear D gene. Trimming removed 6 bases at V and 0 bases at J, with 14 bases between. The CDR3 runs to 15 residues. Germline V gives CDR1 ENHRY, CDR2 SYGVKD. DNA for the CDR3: TGTGCCATCAGCGAACCGAGGAGTTCTAACTATGGCTACACCTTC. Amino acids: CAISEPRSSNYGYTF.

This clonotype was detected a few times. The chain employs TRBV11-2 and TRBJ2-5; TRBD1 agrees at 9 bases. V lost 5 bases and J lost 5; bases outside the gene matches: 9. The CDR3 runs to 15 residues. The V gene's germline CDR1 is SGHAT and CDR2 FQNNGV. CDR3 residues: CASSVTGGGFETQYF. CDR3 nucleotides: TGTGCCAGCAGCGTTACAGGGGGCGGATTCGAGACCCAGTACTTC.

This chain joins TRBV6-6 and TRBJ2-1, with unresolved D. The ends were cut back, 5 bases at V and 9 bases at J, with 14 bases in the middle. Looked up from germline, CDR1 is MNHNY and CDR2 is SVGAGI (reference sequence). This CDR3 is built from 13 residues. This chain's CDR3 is CASSIGLTLEQFF. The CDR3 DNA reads TGTGCCAGCAGTATAGGGTTGACGCTTGAGCAGTTCTTC.

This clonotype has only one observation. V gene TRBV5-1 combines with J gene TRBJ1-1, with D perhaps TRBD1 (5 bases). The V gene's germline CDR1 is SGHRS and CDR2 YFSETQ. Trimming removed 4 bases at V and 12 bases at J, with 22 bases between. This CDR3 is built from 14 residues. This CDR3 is CASSASGTLPGSFF. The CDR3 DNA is TGCGCCAGCAGCGCATCCGGGACCCTCCCGGGTTCTTTCTTT.

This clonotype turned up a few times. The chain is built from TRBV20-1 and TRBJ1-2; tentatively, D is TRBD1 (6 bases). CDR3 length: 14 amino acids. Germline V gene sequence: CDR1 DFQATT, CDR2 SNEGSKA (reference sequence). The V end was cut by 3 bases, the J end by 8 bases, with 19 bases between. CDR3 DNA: TGCAGTGCTAGGGAGGACAGAAATCATCGGGGCTACACCTTC. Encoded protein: CSAREDRNHRGYTF.

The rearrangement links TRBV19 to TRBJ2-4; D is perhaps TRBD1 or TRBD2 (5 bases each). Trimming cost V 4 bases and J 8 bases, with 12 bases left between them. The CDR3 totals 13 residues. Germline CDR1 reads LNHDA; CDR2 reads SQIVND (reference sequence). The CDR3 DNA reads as TGTGCCAGTAGTAACCGGGGCGTGGACATTCAGTACTTC. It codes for CASSNRGVDIQYF.

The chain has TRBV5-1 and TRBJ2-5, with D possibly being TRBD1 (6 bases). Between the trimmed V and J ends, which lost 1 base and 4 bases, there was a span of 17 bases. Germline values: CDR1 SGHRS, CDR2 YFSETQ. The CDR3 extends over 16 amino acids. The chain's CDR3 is CASSLLGQGPRETQYF. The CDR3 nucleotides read TGCGCCAGCAGCTTGTTGGGTCAGGGGCCCCGAGAGACCCAGTACTTC. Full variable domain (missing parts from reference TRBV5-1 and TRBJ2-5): KAGVTQTPRYLIKTRGQQVTLSCSPISGHRSVSWYQQTPGQGLQFLFEYFSETQRNKGNFPGRFSGRQFSNSRSEMNVSTLELGDSALYLCASSLLGQGPRETQYFGPGTRLLVL.

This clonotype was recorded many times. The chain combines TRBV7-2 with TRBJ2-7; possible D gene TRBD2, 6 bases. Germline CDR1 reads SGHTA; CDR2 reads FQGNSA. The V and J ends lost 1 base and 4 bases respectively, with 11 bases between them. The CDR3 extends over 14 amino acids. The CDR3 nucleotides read TGTGCCAGCAGCTTAGATTTCGGGAGTTACGAGCAGTACTTC. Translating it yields CASSLDFGSYEQYF.

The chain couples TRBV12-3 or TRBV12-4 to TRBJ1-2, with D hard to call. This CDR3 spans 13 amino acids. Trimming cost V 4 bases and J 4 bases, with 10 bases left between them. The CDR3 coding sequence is TGTGCCAGCAGTTCTCGCCCGCCCTATGGCTACACCTTC. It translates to CASSSRPPYGYTF.

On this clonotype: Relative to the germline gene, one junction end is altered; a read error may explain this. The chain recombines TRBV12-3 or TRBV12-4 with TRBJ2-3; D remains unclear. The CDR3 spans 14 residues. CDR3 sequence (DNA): TGTGCCAGCAGCCCTCGAGAGAGCACAGATGCGCAGTATTTT. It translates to CASSPRESTDAQYF.

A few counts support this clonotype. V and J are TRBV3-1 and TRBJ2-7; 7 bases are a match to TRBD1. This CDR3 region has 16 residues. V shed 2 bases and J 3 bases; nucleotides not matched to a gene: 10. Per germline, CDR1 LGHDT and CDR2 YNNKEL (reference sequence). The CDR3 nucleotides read TGTGCCAGCAGCCAATCCCTGACAGGGCCTTACTACGAGCAGTACTTC. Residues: CASSQSLTGPYYEQYF.

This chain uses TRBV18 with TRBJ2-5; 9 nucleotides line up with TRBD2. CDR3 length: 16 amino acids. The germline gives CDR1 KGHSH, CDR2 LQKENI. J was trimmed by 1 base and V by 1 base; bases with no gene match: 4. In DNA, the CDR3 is TGTGCCAGCTCACCACTAGCGGGGGCTACCCAAGAGACCCAGTACTTC. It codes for CASSPLAGATQETQYF.

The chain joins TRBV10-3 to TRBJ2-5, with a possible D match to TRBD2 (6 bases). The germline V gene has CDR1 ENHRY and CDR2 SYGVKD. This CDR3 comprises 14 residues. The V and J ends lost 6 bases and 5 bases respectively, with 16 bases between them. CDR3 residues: CAISPGGPRETQYF. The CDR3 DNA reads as TGTGCCATCAGCCCCGGGGGACCGCGGGAGACCCAGTACTTC.

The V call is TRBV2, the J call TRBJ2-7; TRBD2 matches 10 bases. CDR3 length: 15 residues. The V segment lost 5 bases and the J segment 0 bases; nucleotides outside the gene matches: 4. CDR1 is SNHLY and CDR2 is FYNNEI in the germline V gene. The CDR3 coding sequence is TGTGCCAGCAGTCGCATAGCGGGGGGCTCCTACGAGCAGTACTTC. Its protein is CASSRIAGGSYEQYF.

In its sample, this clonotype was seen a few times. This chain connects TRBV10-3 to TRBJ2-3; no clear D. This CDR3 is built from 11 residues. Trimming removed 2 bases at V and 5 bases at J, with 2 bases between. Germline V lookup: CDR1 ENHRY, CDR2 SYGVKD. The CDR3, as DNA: TGTGCCATCAGTGAGGAAGATACGCAGTATTTT. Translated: CAISEEDTQYF.

CDR3 region: CSHTTQDTQYF. The DNA for the CDR3 is TGCAGCCATACAACCCAAGATACGCAGTATTTT. The J gene is TRBJ2-3, the V gene TRBV29-1, with D unclear. Trimming left V 8 bases short and J 5 bases short, with 11 bases between. The CDR3 length is 11 residues. Germline V gene lookup returns CDR1 SQVTM and CDR2 ANQGSEA.

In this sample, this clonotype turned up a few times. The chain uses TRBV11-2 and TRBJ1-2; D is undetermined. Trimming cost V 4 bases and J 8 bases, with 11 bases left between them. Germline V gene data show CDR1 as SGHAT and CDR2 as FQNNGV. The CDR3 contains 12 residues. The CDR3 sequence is CASSSLDGGYTF. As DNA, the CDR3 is TGTGCCAGCAGCTCTTTAGATGGGGGCTACACCTTC.

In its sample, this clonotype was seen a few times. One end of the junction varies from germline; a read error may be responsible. In DNA, the CDR3 is TGCAGTGCGAGAGGGGGTCCCAAAAATCAGCCCCAGCATTTT. Encoded protein: CSARGGPKNQPQHF. The chain joins TRBV20-1 to TRBJ1-5, with a weak D call TRBD1 (6 bases). CDR3 length: 14 amino acids. CDR1 is DFQATT, CDR2 SNEGSKA, per germline (reference sequence).

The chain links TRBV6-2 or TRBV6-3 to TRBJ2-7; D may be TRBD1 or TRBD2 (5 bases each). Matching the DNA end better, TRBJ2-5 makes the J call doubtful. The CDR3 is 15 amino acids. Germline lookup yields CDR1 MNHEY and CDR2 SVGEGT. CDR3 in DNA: TGTGCCAGCAGTGCCTCCGGGACGCCACGGGAGACCCAGTACTTC. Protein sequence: CASSASGTPRETQYF.

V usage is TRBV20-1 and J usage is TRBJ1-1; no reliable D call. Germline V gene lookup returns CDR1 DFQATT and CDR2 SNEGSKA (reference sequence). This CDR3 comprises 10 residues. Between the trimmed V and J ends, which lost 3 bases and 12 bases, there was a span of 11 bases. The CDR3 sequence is CSASPHHSFF. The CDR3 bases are TGCAGTGCTAGTCCACACCACTCTTTCTTT.

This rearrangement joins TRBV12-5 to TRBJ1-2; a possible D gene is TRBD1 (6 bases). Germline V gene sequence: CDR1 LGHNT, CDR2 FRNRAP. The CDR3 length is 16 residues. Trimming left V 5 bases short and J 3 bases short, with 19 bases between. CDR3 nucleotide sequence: TGTGCTAGTGGTCCCCGGGGGGCCGCCGGTTACTATGGCTACACCTTC. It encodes CASGPRGAAGYYGYTF.

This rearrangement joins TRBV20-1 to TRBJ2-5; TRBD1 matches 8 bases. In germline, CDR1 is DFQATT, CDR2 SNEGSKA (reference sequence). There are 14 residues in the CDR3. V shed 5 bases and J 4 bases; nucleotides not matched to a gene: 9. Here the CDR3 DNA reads TGCAGTGCTCCTCCCAGGGGGCGGGTAGAGACCCAGTACTTC. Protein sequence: CSAPPRGRVETQYF.

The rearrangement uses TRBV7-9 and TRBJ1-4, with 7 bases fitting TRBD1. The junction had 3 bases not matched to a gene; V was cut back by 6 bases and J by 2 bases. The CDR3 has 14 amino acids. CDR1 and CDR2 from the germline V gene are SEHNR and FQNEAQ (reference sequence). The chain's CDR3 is CASRKGATNEKLFF. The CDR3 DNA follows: TGTGCCAGCAGGAAGGGGGCGACTAATGAAAAACTGTTTTTT.

The CDR3 bases are TGCGCCAGCAGCCCTGGACAGGGTCGAGTTACCGGGGAGCTGTTTTTT. Residues: CASSPGQGRVTGELFF. The V call is TRBV5-1, the J call TRBJ2-2; the match to TRBD1 covers 8 bases. CDR1 is SGHRS, CDR2 YFSETQ, per germline. Trimming at V came to 4 bases and at J to 5 bases, leaving 10 bases not matched to a gene. The CDR3 sequence is 16 residues long.